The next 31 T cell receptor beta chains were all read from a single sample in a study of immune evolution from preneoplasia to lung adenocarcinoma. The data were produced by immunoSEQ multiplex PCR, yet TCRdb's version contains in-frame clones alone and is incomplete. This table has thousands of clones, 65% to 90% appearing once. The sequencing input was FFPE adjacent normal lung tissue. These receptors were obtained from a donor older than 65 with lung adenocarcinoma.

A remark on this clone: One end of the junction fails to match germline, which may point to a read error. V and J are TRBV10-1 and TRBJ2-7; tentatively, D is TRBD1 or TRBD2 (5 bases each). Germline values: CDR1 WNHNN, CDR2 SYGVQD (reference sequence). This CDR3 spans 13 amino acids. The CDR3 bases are TGCGCCAGCCGTGAGGGGCTAGGCTACGAGCAGTACTTC. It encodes CASREGLGYEQYF.

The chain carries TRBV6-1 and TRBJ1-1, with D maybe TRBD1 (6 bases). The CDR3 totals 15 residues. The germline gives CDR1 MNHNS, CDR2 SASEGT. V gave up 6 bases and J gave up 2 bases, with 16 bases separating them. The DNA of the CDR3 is TGTGCCAGCAGACGAGAAGGGGGAACAAACACTGAAGCTTTCTTT. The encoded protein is CASRREGGTNTEAFF.

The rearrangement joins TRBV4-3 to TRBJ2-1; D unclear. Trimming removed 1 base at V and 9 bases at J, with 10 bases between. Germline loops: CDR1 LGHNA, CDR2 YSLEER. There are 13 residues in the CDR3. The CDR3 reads CASSQGLVGEQFF. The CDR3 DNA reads TGCGCCAGCAGCCAAGGGCTAGTGGGTGAGCAGTTCTTC.

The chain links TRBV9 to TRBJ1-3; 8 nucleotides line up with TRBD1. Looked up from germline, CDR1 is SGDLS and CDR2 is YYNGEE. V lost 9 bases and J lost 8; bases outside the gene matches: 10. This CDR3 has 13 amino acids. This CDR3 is CATLGQGRHTIYF. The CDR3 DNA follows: TGTGCCACACTAGGACAGGGAAGGCACACCATATATTTT.

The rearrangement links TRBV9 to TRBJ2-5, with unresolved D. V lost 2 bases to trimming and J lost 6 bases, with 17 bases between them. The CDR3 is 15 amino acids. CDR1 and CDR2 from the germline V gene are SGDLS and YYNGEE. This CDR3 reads CASSVDTVFGQTQYF. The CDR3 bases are TGTGCCAGCAGCGTCGACACGGTCTTCGGACAGACCCAGTACTTC.

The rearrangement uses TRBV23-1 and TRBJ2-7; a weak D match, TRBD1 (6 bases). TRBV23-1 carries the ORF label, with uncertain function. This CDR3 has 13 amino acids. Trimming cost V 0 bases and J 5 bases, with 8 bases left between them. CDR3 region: CASSQSGHDEQYF. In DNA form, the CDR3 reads TGCGCCAGCAGTCAATCGGGACACGACGAGCAGTACTTC.

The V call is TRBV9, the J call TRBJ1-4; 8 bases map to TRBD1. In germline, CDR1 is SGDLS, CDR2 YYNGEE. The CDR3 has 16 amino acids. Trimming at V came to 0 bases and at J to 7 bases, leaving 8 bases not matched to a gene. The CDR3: CASSVEDRGGGEKLFF. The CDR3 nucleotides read TGTGCCAGCAGCGTAGAAGACAGGGGAGGAGGTGAAAAACTGTTTTTT. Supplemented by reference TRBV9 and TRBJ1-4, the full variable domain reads DSGVTQTPKHLITATGQRVTLRCSPRSGDLSVYWYQQSLDQGLQFLIQYYNGEERAKGNILERFSAQQFPDLHSELNLSSLELGDSALYFCASSVEDRGGGEKLFFGSGTQLSVL.

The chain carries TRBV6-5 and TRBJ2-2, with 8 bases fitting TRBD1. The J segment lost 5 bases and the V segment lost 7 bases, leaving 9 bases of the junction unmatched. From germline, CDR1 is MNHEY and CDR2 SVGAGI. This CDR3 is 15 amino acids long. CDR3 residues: CASTLRQGATGELFF. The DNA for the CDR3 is TGTGCCAGCACCCTCCGGCAGGGGGCGACCGGGGAGCTGTTTTTT.

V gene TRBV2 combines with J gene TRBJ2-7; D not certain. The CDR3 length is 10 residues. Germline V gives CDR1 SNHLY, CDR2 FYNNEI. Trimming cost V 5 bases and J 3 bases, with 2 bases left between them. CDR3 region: CASSYYEQYF. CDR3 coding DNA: TGTGCCAGCAGTTACTACGAGCAGTACTTC.

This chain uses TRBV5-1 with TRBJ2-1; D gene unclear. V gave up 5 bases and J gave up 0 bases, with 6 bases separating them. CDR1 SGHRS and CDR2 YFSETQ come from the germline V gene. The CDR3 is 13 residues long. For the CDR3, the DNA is TGCGCCAGCAGTCAGAGCTCCTACAATGAGCAGTTCTTC. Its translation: CASSQSSYNEQFF.

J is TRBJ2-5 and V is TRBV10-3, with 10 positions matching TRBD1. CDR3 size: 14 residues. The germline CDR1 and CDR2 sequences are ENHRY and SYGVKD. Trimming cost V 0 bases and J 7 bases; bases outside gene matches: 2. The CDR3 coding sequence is TGTGCCATCAGTGAGTCGAGGGACAGGGGGACCCAGTACTTC. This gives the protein CAISESRDRGTQYF.

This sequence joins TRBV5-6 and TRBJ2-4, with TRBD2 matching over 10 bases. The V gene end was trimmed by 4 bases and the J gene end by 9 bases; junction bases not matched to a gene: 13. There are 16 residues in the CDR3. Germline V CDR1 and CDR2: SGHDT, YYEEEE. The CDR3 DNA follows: TGTGCCAGCAGCCCCCGGCTAGCGGGAGCTGAGAGCATTCAGTACTTC. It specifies CASSPRLAGAESIQYF. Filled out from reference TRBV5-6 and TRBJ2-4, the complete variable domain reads DAGVTQSPTHLIKTRGQQVTLRCSPKSGHDTVSWYQQALGQGPQFIFQYYEEEERQRGNFPDRFSGHQFPNYSSELNVNALLLGDSALYLCASSPRLAGAESIQYFGAGTRLSVL.

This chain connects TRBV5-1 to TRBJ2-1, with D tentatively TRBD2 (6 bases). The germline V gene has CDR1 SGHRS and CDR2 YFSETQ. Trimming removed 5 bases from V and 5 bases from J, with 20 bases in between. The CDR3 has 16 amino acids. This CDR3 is CASSPRIGSGDNEQFF. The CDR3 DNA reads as TGCGCCAGCAGTCCCAGGATAGGGTCGGGGGACAATGAGCAGTTCTTC.

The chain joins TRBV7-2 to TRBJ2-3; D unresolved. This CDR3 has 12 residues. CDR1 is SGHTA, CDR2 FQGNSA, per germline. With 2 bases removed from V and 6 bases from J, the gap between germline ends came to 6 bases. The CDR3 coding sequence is TGTGCCAGCAGCTTATACGCGGATACGCAGTATTTT. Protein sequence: CASSLYADTQYF. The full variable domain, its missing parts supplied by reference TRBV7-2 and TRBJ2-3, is GAGVSQSPSNKVTEKGKDVELRCDPISGHTALYWYRQSLGQGLEFLIYFQGNSAPDKSGLPSDRFSAERTGGSVSTLTIQRTQQEDSAVYLCASSLYADTQYFGPGTRLTVL.

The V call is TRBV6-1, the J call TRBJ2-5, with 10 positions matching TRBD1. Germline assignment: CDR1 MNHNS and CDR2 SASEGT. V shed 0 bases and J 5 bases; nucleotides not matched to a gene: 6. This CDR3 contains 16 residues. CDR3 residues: CASSEAAGTGAETQYF. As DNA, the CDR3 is TGTGCCAGCAGTGAAGCGGCGGGGACAGGGGCGGAGACCCAGTACTTC.

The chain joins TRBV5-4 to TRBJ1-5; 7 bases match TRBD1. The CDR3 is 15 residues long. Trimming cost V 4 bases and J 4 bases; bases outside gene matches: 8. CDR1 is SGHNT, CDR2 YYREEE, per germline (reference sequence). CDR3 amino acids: CASSRGGDRNQPQHF. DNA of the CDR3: TGTGCCAGCAGCCGGGGAGGGGACAGAAATCAGCCCCAGCATTTT.

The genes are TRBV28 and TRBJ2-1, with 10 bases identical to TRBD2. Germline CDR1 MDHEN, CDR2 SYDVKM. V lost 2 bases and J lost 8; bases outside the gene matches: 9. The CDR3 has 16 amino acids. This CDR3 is CASSLKGLAGVYEQFF. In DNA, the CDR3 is TGTGCCAGCAGTTTAAAGGGGCTAGCGGGAGTTTATGAGCAGTTCTTC.

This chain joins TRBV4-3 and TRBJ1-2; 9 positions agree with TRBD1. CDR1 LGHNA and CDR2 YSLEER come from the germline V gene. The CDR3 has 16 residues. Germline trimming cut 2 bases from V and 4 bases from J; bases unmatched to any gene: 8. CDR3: CASSQFSGTGTYGYTF. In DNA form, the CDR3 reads TGCGCCAGCAGCCAATTCTCCGGGACAGGGACCTATGGCTACACCTTC.

CDR3: CASLRLPLFTEAFF. The CDR3 DNA reads TGTGCCAGCCTCAGACTACCGTTATTCACTGAAGCTTTCTTT. The chain recombines TRBV7-2 with TRBJ1-1; no clear D gene. V lost 8 bases to trimming and J lost 4 bases, with 17 bases between them. Germline V gene data show CDR1 as SGHTA and CDR2 as FQGNSA. The CDR3 consists of 14 residues.

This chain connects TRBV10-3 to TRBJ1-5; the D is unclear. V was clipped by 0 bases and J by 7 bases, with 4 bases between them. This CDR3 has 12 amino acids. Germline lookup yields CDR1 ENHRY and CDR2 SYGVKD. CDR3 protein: CAISESGQPQHF. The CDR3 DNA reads TGTGCCATCAGTGAGTCAGGGCAGCCCCAGCATTTT.

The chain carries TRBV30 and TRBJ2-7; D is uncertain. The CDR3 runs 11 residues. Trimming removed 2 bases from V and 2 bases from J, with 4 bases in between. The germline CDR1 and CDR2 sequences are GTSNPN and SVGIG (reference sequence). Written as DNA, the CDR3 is TGTGCCTGGAGTATCGCCTACGAGCAGTACTTC. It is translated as CAWSIAYEQYF.

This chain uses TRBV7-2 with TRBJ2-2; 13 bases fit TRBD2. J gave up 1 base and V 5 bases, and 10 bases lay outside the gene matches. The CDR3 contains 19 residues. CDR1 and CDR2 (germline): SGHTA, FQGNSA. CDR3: CASSMGLWTSGRNTGELFF. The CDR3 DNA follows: TGTGCCAGCAGCATGGGACTGTGGACTAGCGGGAGGAACACCGGGGAGCTGTTTTTT.

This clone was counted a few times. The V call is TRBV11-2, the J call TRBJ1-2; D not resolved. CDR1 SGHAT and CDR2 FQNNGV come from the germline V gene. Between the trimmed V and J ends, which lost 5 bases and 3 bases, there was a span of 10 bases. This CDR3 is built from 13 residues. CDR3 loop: CASSPDSDYGYTF. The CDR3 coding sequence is TGTGCCAGCAGCCCCGACTCCGACTATGGCTACACCTTC.

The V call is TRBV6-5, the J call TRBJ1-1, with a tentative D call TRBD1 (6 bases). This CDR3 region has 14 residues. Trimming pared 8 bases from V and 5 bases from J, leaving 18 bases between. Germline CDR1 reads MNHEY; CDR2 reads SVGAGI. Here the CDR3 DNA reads TGTGCCAGCTCGCTGTCAGGGGCTACGACTGAAGCTTTCTTT. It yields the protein CASSLSGATTEAFF.

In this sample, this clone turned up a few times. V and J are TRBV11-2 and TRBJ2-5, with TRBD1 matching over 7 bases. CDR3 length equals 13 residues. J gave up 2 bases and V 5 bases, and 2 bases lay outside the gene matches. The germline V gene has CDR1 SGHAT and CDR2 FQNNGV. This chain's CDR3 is CASSRDRQETQYF. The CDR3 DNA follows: TGTGCCAGCAGCCGGGACAGACAAGAGACCCAGTACTTC.

The CDR3 loop reads CASSVEGGSPLHF. In DNA, the CDR3 is TGTGCCAGCAGCGTAGAGGGCGGATCACCCCTCCACTTT. The chain couples TRBV9 to TRBJ1-6; D is undetermined. The V gene lost 0 bases and the J gene lost 10 bases, with 8 bases spanning the gap. CDR3 length equals 13 residues. CDR1 is SGDLS and CDR2 is YYNGEE in the germline V gene.

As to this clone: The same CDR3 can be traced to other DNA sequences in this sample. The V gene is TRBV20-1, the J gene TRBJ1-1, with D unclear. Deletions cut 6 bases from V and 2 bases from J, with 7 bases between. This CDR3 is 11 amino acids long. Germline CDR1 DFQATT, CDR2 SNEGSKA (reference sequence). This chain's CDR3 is CSALGNTEAFF. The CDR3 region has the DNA TGCAGTGCGCTCGGTAACACTGAAGCTTTCTTT.

CDR3 nucleotides: TGTGCCAGCAGCCCGGGACAGGGGGGCTATGGCTACACCTTC. Residues: CASSPGQGGYGYTF. This sequence joins TRBV11-2 and TRBJ1-2, with 11 bases matching TRBD1. From germline, CDR1 is SGHAT and CDR2 FQNNGV. J gave up 4 bases and V 5 bases, and 3 bases lay outside the gene matches. The CDR3 has 14 residues.

CDR3 nucleotide sequence: TGCGCCAGCAGCCAAGATGGGAACAGACTGAACGAGCAGTACTTC. This translates into CASSQDGNRLNEQYF. The rearrangement links TRBV4-3 to TRBJ2-7, with D hard to call. The CDR3 spans 15 residues. Germline values: CDR1 LGHNA, CDR2 YSLEER. V lost 0 bases to trimming and J lost 5 bases, with 14 bases between them.

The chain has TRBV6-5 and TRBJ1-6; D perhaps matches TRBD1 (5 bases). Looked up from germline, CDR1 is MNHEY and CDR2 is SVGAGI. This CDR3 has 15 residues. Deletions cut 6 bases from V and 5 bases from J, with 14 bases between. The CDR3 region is CASSRTGRNNSPLHF. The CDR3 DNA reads TGTGCCAGCAGCCGAACGGGACGGAATAATTCACCCCTCCACTTT.

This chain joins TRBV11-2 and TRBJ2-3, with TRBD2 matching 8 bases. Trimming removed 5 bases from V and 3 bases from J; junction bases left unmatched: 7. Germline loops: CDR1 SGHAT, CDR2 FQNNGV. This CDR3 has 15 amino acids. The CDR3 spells CASSPRGGGTDTQYF. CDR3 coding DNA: TGTGCCAGCAGCCCCCGGGGGGGAGGGACAGATACGCAGTATTTT.